This T cell receptor (beta chain) was documented in a study of tissue T cells after allogeneic stem cell transplantation. Libraries were prepared by immunoSEQ multiplex PCR; TCRdb keeps only in-frame clonotypes and omits some of them. The table has over 45,000 clones, over 70% seen once. Details on this clone: All gene names here are mouse names. The sample has other DNA sequences that encode this CDR3 too.

This clonotype originated in a pool of C57BL/6 mice in good health. The sequenced sample consisted of sorted cells pooled from one or two spleens.

CDR3 sequence: CASGDARGGSQNTLYF. The CDR3 bases that were read are TGTGCCAGCGGTGATGCGCGAGGGGGAAGTCAAAACACCTTGTAC. This sequence joins TRBV13-2 and TRBJ2-4; D is perhaps TRBD1 (6 bases). The CDR3 end is not reached by the read, which stops 1 residue before it; the germline J gene fills it in. V dropped 0 bases and J dropped 0 bases, with 11 bases sitting between them. Germline V gives CDR1 NNHNN, CDR2 SYGAGS (reference sequence). The length of the CDR3 is 16 residues.